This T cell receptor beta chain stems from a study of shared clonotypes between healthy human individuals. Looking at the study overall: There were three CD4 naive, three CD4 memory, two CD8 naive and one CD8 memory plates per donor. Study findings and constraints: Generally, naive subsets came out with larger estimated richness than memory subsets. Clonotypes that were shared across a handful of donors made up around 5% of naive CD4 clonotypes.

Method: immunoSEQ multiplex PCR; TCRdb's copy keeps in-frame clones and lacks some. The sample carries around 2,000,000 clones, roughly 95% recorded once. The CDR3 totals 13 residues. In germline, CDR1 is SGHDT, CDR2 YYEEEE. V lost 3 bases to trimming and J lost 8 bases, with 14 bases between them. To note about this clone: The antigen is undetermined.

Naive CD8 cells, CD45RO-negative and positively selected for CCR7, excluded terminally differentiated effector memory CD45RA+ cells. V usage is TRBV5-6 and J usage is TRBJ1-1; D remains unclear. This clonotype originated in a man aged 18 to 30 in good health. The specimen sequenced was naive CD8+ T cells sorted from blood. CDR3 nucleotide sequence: TGTGCCAGCAGCTCGATTGGGAGAGAAGAAGCTTTCTTT. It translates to CASSSIGREEAFF.